This TCR beta chain comes out of a study of blood T cell repertoires in COVID-19. Each recovered donor of Cohort 3 presented with two negative PCRs, clearance, or symptom resolution. Repertoires were generated with immunoSEQ multiplex PCR, while TCRdb's copy carries only in-frame clones and drops some. The table lists approximately 500,000 clones, roughly 88% of them singletons. This clonotype was sampled from a woman in her thirties or forties who had recovered from COVID-19. Sample: PBMCs or T cells enriched from blood (not recorded which).

In DNA, the CDR3 is TGTGCCAGCAGCCCCCCGAGGGCCGGGGAGCTGTTTTTT. Protein: CASSPPRAGELFF. This rearrangement joins TRBV12-3 or TRBV12-4 to TRBJ2-2; D is possibly TRBD2 (5 bases). The V gene lost 6 bases and the J gene lost 6 bases, with 11 bases spanning the gap. The CDR3 sequence is 13 residues long.